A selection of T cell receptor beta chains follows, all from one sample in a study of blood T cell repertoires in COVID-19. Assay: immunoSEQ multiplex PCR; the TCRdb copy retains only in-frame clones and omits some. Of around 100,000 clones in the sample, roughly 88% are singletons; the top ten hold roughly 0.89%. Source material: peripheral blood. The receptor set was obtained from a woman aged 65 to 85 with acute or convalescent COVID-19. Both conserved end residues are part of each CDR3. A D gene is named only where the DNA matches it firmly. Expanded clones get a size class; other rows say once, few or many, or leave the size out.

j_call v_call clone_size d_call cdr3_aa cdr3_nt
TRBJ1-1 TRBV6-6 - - CASSYSEGEAFF TGTGCCAGCAGTTACTCTGAGGGTGAAGCTTTCTTT
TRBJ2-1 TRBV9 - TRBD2 CASTSGLAAYNEQFF TGTGCCAGCACCTCGGGACTAGCGGCCTACAATGAGCAGTTCTTC
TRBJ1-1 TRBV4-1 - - CASSQVEFWNTEAFF TGCGCCAGCAGCCAAGTTGAGTTTTGGAACACTGAAGCTTTCTTT
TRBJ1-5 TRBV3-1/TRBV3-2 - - CASSQPGVQPQHF TGTGCCAGCAGCCAACCAGGGGTGCAGCCCCAGCATTTT
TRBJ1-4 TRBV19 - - CASSAGGQLINEKLFF TGTGCCAGTAGTGCAGGAGGACAGCTTATTAATGAAAAACTGTTTTTT
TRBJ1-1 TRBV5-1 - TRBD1 CASSPGTQGQGNTEAFF TGCGCCAGCAGCCCTGGGACCCAAGGACAGGGGAACACTGAAGCTTTCTTT
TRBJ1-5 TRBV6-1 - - CASSENRGSNQPQHF TGTGCCAGCAGTGAAAACCGGGGGAGCAATCAGCCCCAGCATTTT
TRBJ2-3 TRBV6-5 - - CASSYYDSDTQYF TGTGCCAGCAGTTACTACGACTCCGATACGCAGTATTTT
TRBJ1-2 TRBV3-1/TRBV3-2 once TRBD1 CASSPQRTGNYGYTF TGTGCCAGCAGCCCCCAGCGGACAGGGAACTATGGCTACACCTTC
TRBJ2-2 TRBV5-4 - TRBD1 CASSLDRGRASGELFF TGTGCCAGCAGCTTAGACAGGGGGCGCGCTTCCGGGGAGCTGTTTTTT
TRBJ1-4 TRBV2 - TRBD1 CASIPRGLSEKLFF TGTGCCAGCATTCCCAGGGGGCTTAGTGAAAAACTGTTTTTT